One sample yielded the 18 T cell receptor beta chains listed below, sequenced in a study of T cell responses to AZD1222 COVID-19 vaccine. Measured with immunoSEQ multiplex PCR; TCRdb has only the in-frame clones, and not every one. The sample has approximately 120,000 clones; 93% are singletons. The sequences come from peripheral blood, collected on day 0 of AZD1222 vaccination. The receptors come from an adult in good health.

The V call is TRBV5-4, the J call TRBJ2-5; D possibly corresponds to TRBD2 (6 bases). From germline, CDR1 is SGHNT and CDR2 YYREEE (reference sequence). The V end was cut by 0 bases, the J end by 6 bases, with 18 bases between. This CDR3 contains 16 residues. The CDR3, as DNA: TGTGCCAGCAGCTTGGCCGGGAGAACCGGGGTGCAGACCCAGTACTTC. Translated: CASSLAGRTGVQTQYF.

This clone was seen more than once but under ten times. The V gene is TRBV18, the J gene TRBJ1-1, with D perhaps matching TRBD1 (5 bases). V was cut by 5 bases and J by 5 bases, with 15 bases left in between. Germline loops: CDR1 KGHSH, CDR2 LQKENI. This CDR3 comprises 14 residues. This CDR3 reads CASSSSRVETEAFF. DNA for the CDR3: TGTGCCAGCTCATCAAGCAGGGTCGAGACTGAAGCTTTCTTT.

The V gene is TRBV4-1, the J gene TRBJ1-2; D is uncertain. Germline V gene lookup returns CDR1 MGHRA and CDR2 YSYEKL. The CDR3 has 15 amino acids. Trimming took off 2 bases at V and 4 bases at J, with 14 bases between the two ends. The CDR3 here is CASSQPTSGSYGYTF. The CDR3 bases are TGCGCCAGCAGCCAACCTACCTCCGGGAGCTATGGCTACACCTTC.

Remarks on this clone: The sample contains more than one DNA sequence encoding this CDR3. The gene calls are TRBV9 and TRBJ2-2; D is undetermined. The CDR3 consists of 12 residues. V was shortened by 0 bases and J by 9 bases, with 6 bases between the two germline ends. CDR1 is SGDLS, CDR2 YYNGEE, per germline. CDR3 bases: TGTGCCAGCAGCGTAGGAGCGAGGGAGCTGTTTTTT. Translated, it gives CASSVGARELFF. The full variable domain, rest sourced from reference TRBV9 and TRBJ2-2, is DSGVTQTPKHLITATGQRVTLRCSPRSGDLSVYWYQQSLDQGLQFLIQYYNGEERAKGNILERFSAQQFPDLHSELNLSSLELGDSALYFCASSVGARELFFGEGSRLTVL.

The chain uses TRBV6-5 and TRBJ1-2; D remains unclear. V was trimmed by 0 bases and J by 5 bases, leaving 7 bases between them. This CDR3 spans 13 amino acids. CDR1 MNHEY and CDR2 SVGAGI come from the germline V gene. The CDR3 protein is CASSYSNDYGYTF. For the CDR3, the DNA is TGTGCCAGCAGTTACTCGAACGATTATGGCTACACCTTC.

The V gene is TRBV19, the J gene TRBJ1-2; D may be TRBD1 (5 bases). V was shortened by 3 bases and J by 6 bases, with 17 bases between the two germline ends. Germline assignment: CDR1 LNHDA and CDR2 SQIVND (reference sequence). The CDR3 has 15 amino acids. The DNA of the CDR3 is TGTGCCAGTAGTATCGGCTTAAGGGGCCCGGATGGCTACACCTTC. Translated, it gives CASSIGLRGPDGYTF. The variable domain in full, with the rest retrieved from reference TRBV19 and TRBJ1-2, is DGGITQSPKYLFRKEGQNVTLSCEQNLNHDAMYWYRQDPGQGLRLIYYSQIVNDFQKGDIAEGYSVSREKKESFPLTVTSAQKNPTAFYLCASSIGLRGPDGYTFGSGTRLTVV.

The chain couples TRBV5-1 to TRBJ2-7; 10 bases are a match to TRBD1. J lost 5 bases, V lost 4 bases, and 6 bases had no gene match. This CDR3 region has 14 residues. CDR1 and CDR2 from the germline V gene are SGHRS and YFSETQ. The CDR3 protein is CASSPGQGIHEQYF. In DNA form, the CDR3 reads TGCGCCAGCAGCCCGGGACAGGGGATCCACGAGCAGTACTTC. Complete variable domain (other parts from reference TRBV5-1 and TRBJ2-7): KAGVTQTPRYLIKTRGQQVTLSCSPISGHRSVSWYQQTPGQGLQFLFEYFSETQRNKGNFPGRFSGRQFSNSRSEMNVSTLELGDSALYLCASSPGQGIHEQYFGPGTRLTVT.

The V and J genes are TRBV2 and TRBJ1-5; 7 bases agree with TRBD1. The CDR3 has 15 residues. Germline CDR1 SNHLY, CDR2 FYNNEI. Trimming removed 0 bases from V and 7 bases from J; junction bases left unmatched: 6. CDR3 sequence reads: CASSEALQGEQPQHF. CDR3 coding DNA: TGTGCCAGCAGTGAAGCGCTTCAGGGGGAACAGCCCCAGCATTTT. Supplemented by reference TRBV2 and TRBJ1-5, the full variable domain reads EPEVTQTPSHQVTQMGQEVILRCVPISNHLYFYWYRQILGQKVEFLVSFYNNEISEKSEIFDDQFSVERPDGSNFTLKIRSTKLEDSAMYFCASSEALQGEQPQHFGDGTRLSIL.

The chain joins TRBV6-5 to TRBJ1-6; 8 bases map to TRBD1. Germline loops: CDR1 MNHEY, CDR2 SVGAGI. The junction had 3 bases not matched to a gene; V was cut back by 2 bases and J by 3 bases. The CDR3 has 16 residues. CDR3 amino acids: CASSYRTGLYNSPLHF. The CDR3 DNA reads TGTGCCAGCAGTTACCGGACAGGGCTCTATAATTCACCCCTCCACTTT.

The chain has TRBV9 and TRBJ2-7; 7 nucleotides match TRBD1. J gave up 3 bases and V 4 bases, and 10 bases lay outside the gene matches. The germline CDR1 and CDR2 sequences are SGDLS and YYNGEE. The CDR3 is made up of 15 amino acids. CDR3 DNA sequence: TGTGCCAGCAGCCCCCAGGGGGATATCGTCTACGAGCAGTACTTC. Translation gives CASSPQGDIVYEQYF. Combining the CDR3 with reference TRBV9 and TRBJ2-7 gives the whole variable domain DSGVTQTPKHLITATGQRVTLRCSPRSGDLSVYWYQQSLDQGLQFLIQYYNGEERAKGNILERFSAQQFPDLHSELNLSSLELGDSALYFCASSPQGDIVYEQYFGPGTRLTVT.

CDR3 DNA: TGTGCCAGCAGCTTAGGAGGGGCGGGGTCACCCCTCCACTTT. This translates into CASSLGGAGSPLHF. This sequence joins TRBV7-9 and TRBJ1-6; weak D call: TRBD1 (5 bases). The CDR3 runs 14 residues. CDR1 and CDR2 (germline): SEHNR, FQNEAQ (reference sequence). Trimming shortened V by 1 base and J by 10 bases, and 11 bases separated the two germline ends.

The chain employs TRBV7-2 and TRBJ2-2, with D perhaps assigned TRBD1 or TRBD2 (5 bases each). The germline V gene has CDR1 SGHTA and CDR2 FQGNSA. Trimming shortened V by 1 base and J by 7 bases, and 13 bases separated the two germline ends. This CDR3 has 15 amino acids. CDR3 nucleotides: TGTGCCAGCAGCTTAGTAGATCGTGGGGGCGGGGAGCTGTTTTTT. Translated, it gives CASSLVDRGGGELFF. The variable domain in full, completed from reference TRBV7-2 and TRBJ2-2, reads GAGVSQSPSNKVTEKGKDVELRCDPISGHTALYWYRQSLGQGLEFLIYFQGNSAPDKSGLPSDRFSAERTGGSVSTLTIQRTQQEDSAVYLCASSLVDRGGGELFFGEGSRLTVL.

V gene TRBV5-6 combines with J gene TRBJ1-1; D remains unclear. This CDR3 is 14 amino acids long. The V gene's germline CDR1 is SGHDT and CDR2 YYEEEE. V lost 0 bases to trimming and J lost 0 bases, with 6 bases between them. The CDR3 DNA reads TGTGCCAGCAGCTTGGCCCCATTGAACACTGAAGCTTTCTTT. Protein product: CASSLAPLNTEAFF. Using reference TRBV5-6 and TRBJ1-1 for the parts outside the CDR3, the full variable domain is DAGVTQSPTHLIKTRGQQVTLRCSPKSGHDTVSWYQQALGQGPQFIFQYYEEEERQRGNFPDRFSGHQFPNYSSELNVNALLLGDSALYLCASSLAPLNTEAFFGQGTRLTVV.

The rearrangement joins TRBV5-5 to TRBJ2-1; TRBD2 matches 8 bases. CDR3 length: 13 residues. V lost 4 bases, J lost 8 bases, and 5 bases stayed unmatched. Germline V gene sequence: CDR1 SGHKS, CDR2 YYEKEE (reference sequence). CDR3 coding DNA: TGTGCCAGCAGCCGACAGACTAGCGATGAGCAGTTCTTC. Protein product: CASSRQTSDEQFF. The variable domain in full, completed from reference TRBV5-5 and TRBJ2-1, reads DAGVTQSPTHLIKTRGQQVTLRCSPISGHKSVSWYQQVLGQGPQFIFQYYEKEERGRGNFPDRFSARQFPNYSSELNVNALLLGDSALYLCASSRQTSDEQFFGPGTRLTVL.

The chain couples TRBV19 to TRBJ1-2; 9 positions match TRBD1. Per germline, CDR1 LNHDA and CDR2 SQIVND (reference sequence). There are 14 residues in the CDR3. V lost 5 bases and J lost 7; bases outside the gene matches: 8. The CDR3 DNA is TGTGCCAGTAGTCGACACGGGACAGGGAGTGGCTACACCTTC. This codes for CASSRHGTGSGYTF.

The V call is TRBV6-2 or TRBV6-3, the J call TRBJ2-1; 9 bases fit TRBD1. CDR1 and CDR2 (germline): MNHEY, SVGEGT. The CDR3 runs to 14 residues. With V trimmed by 5 bases and J by 8 bases, 7 bases remained unmatched. CDR3 sequence (DNA): TGTGCCAGCAGTCTCCGGGACAGGGCGGATGAGCAGTTCTTC. Protein: CASSLRDRADEQFF.

The chain links TRBV4-2 to TRBJ1-1; TRBD1 is a possible D gene (5 bases). The CDR3 sequence is 15 residues long. Germline V gene sequence: CDR1 LGHNA, CDR2 YNFKEQ. Deletions cut 4 bases from V and 7 bases from J, with 19 bases between. The CDR3 protein is CASSPGGGGYVEAFF. Here the CDR3 DNA reads TGTGCCAGCAGCCCGGGGGGGGGAGGTTACGTTGAAGCTTTCTTT.

This clone was observed a single time. A junction end diverges from the germline sequence, so it may reflect a read error. The chain has TRBV30 and TRBJ2-7; D not resolved. This CDR3 contains 12 residues. Germline V gives CDR1 GTSNPN, CDR2 SVGIG (reference sequence). The CDR3 region is CAWSEKGPVMGF. DNA for the CDR3: TGTGCCTGGAGTGAGAAGGGCCCCGTGATGGGCTTC.